This T cell receptor (beta chain) came from a study of T-cell memory formation after mild COVID-19. 5'RACE with constant-segment primers yielded barcoded, UMI-tagged TCR alpha and TCR beta cDNA libraries. Via MiXCR, TCRdb re-called the 5' RACE reads, giving one row per CDR3 protein. The sample lists approximately 180,000 distinct CDR3 sequences, roughly 16% occurring once. The J segment lost 4 bases and the V segment lost 0 bases, leaving 9 bases of the junction unmatched. This CDR3 region has 17 residues. Germline V lookup: CDR1 LGHNA, CDR2 YNFKEQ. The rearrangement links TRBV4-2 to TRBJ2-5, with TRBD1 identical over 9 bases. Sequenced: PBMCs or a T cell subset sorted from them (not recorded which). The source is an adult woman who had mild COVID-19 (a few samples of this study predate the infection). Cell type and time point are not known. CDR3 sequence (DNA): TGTGCCAGCAGCCAAGATCGGGGACAGGGTTTAGGAGAGACCCAGTACTTC. Encoded protein: CASSQDRGQGLGETQYF.